This T cell receptor (beta chain) originates from a study of T cell repertoires in cytomegalovirus infection. Study information: As its CMV epitopes, the study selected recently identified HLA-C-restricted and well-studied HLA-B-restricted targets. Matching HLA type, along with CMV infection, was indicated by public TCR beta signatures.

From germline, CDR1 is SGHRS and CDR2 YFSETQ. The V and J ends lost 0 bases and 5 bases, in that order; junction bases with no gene match: 1. The CDR3 loop spans 13 amino acids. Study observations and caveats: CMV carriers with the relevant HLA were identified by cumulative public TCR beta family frequency. HLA-C-restricted, CMV-specific TCR beta clonotypes were dominant ex vivo.

Note on this clonotype: Its antigen is as yet unknown.

Using its own MiXCR run on the reads, TCRdb lists one record per CDR3 protein. The data show some 480,000 distinct CDR3 sequences, 30% to 40% seen once. This clonotype was sampled from a human donor in good health (CMV status not recorded). Some clones in this sample may be carry-over from other donors' samples. This sequence joins TRBV5-1 and TRBJ1-2; TRBD1 aligns across 7 bases. The material was cultured PBMCs, obtained from culture after CMV antigen stimulation. CDR3 protein: CASSLVGQYGYTF. The CDR3, as DNA: TGCGCCAGCAGCTTGGTGGGACAGTATGGCTACACCTTC. The variable domain in full, completed from reference TRBV5-1 and TRBJ1-2, reads KAGVTQTPRYLIKTRGQQVTLSCSPISGHRSVSWYQQTPGQGLQFLFEYFSETQRNKGNFPGRFSGRQFSNSRSEMNVSTLELGDSALYLCASSLVGQYGYTFGSGTRLTVV.